This is a list of T cell receptor beta chains from one sample in a study of shared clonotypes between healthy human individuals. Sequenced by immunoSEQ multiplex PCR; TCRdb stores in-frame clones only, minus some. The table records over a million clones, roughly 95% of them present only once. The sample consisted of naive CD4+ T cells sorted from blood. The receptors stem from a man aged 25-45 years in good health. Each CDR3 is given with its conserved first and last residue. Clone size, where shown, is once, few, many, or a class for clones that have expanded.

NA TRBJ2-1 TRBV5-5 CASYRQGEYNEQFF
NA TRBJ2-6 TRBV6-5 CASTRTGLGANVLTF
NA TRBJ2-7 TRBV11-2 CASSLGPGTLAYEQYF
NA TRBJ2-2 TRBV5-1 CASSFLLGPSSGDTGELFF
NA TRBJ2-1 TRBV18 CASSPLPGQGNNEQFF
NA TRBJ1-3 TRBV7-6 CASSDPITGAPGNTIYF
once TRBJ2-5 TRBV10-3 CATKGQGPQETQYF
NA TRBJ2-2 TRBV6-1 CASSELATGELFF
NA TRBJ2-1 TRBV29-1 CSVHGLAASSYNEQFF
NA TRBJ1-5 TRBV9 CASSVAGISNQPQHF
NA TRBJ2-3 TRBV5-4 CASSSGTDEVAQYF
NA TRBJ1-2 TRBV6-1 CASTRDRGFYGYTF
NA TRBJ2-7 TRBV21-1 CATPAGGIRPLEQYF
NA TRBJ2-1 TRBV5-1 CASSSWLRSSEQFF
NA TRBJ2-7 TRBV5-1 CASSPIATSAYEQYF
NA TRBJ2-1 TRBV28 CASSSYNEQFF
NA TRBJ2-3 TRBV5-6 CASSLGGGLSTDTQYF
NA TRBJ2-3 TRBV10-3 CAISYSTGVADTQYF
NA TRBJ2-5 TRBV7-6 CASSEGTSGRARTETQYF
NA TRBJ2-1 TRBV9 CASSVTSGIGYNEQFF
NA TRBJ2-1 TRBV9 CASSVAPGGQGEQFF
NA TRBJ2-1 TRBV6-5 CASNPSGYNEQFF
once TRBJ2-7 TRBV5-4 CASSWYRSYEQYF
NA TRBJ2-1 TRBV29-1 CSVADQPREQFF
NA TRBJ2-7 TRBV6-6 CASHRTSGYEQYF
NA TRBJ2-5 TRBV14 CASSQALTGTQETQYF
once TRBJ1-4 TRBV27 CASSLLAATNEKLFF
few TRBJ1-1 TRBV9 CASSVESRTEAFF
NA TRBJ2-3 TRBV7-2 CASSRGQAEGTDTQYF
NA TRBJ2-3 TRBV11-1 CASSPPTRAGTDTQYF